Detailed here is one TCR beta chain. Its antigen is not known. TCRdb re-called the RT-PCR reads with MiXCR, one entry per CDR3 protein. The profile shows around 750,000 distinct CDR3 sequences, around 20% of them singletons. These data come from a study of response to subunit inactivated influenza vaccine. Study-wide findings and caveats: T cells newly recruited by each seasonal influenza vaccination are few, the authors suggested.

V shed 3 bases and J 6 bases; nucleotides not matched to a gene: 13. The CDR3 totals 16 residues. The germline V gene has CDR1 LNHNV and CDR2 YYDKDF (reference sequence). The material sequenced was PBMCs from blood, taken less than 6 days after vaccination. This sequence was found in a man aged 45-65 years who received an inactivated influenza vaccine. J is TRBJ1-1 and V is TRBV15; 7 nucleotides agree with TRBD1. For the CDR3, the DNA is TGTGCCACCAGCAGGGGAAGGGACAGTAGGGAGGCTGAAGCTTTCTTT. Translation gives CATSRGRDSREAEAFF.